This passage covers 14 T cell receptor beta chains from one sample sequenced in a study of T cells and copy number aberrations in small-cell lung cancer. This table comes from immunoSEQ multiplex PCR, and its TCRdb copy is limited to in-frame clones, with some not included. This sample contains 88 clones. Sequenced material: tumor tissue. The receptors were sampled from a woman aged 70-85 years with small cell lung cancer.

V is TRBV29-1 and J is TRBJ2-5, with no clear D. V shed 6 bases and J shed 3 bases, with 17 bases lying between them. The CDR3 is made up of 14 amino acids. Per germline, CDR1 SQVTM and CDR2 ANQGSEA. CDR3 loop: CSVADPRREETQYF. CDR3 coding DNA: TGCAGCGTCGCTGACCCCAGGAGAGAAGAGACCCAGTACTTC.

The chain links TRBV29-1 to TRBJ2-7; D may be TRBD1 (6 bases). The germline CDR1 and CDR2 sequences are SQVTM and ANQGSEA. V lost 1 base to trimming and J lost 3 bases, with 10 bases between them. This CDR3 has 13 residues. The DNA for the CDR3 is TGCAGCGTTGAAGTCGGGGACATCTACGAGCAGTACTTC. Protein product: CSVEVGDIYEQYF.

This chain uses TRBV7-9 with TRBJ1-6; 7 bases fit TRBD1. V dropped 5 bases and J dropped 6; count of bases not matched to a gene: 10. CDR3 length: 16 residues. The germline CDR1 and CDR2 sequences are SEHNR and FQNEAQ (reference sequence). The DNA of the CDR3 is TGTGCCAGCAGCCGAACCACCGGGACAGTTAATTCACCCCTCCACTTT. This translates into CASSRTTGTVNSPLHF.

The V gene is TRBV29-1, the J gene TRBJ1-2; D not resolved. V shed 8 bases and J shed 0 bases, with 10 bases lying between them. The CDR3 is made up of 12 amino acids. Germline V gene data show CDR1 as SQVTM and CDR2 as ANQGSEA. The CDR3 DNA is TGCAGCTTCCAGGAAGCTAACTATGGCTACACCTTC. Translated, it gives CSFQEANYGYTF.

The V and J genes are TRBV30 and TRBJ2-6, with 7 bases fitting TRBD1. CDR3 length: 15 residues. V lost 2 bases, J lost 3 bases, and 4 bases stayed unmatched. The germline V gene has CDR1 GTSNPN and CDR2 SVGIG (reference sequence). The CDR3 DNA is TGTGCCTGGAGTAAGGGGGCAGATGGGGCCAACGTCCTGACTTTC. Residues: CAWSKGADGANVLTF.

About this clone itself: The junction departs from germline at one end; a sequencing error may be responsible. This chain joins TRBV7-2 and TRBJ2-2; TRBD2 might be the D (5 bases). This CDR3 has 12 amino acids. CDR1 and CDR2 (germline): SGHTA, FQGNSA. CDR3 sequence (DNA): TGTGCCAGCAGCTTAGAAACCGGGGAGCTATTTTTT. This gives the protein CASSLETGELFF.

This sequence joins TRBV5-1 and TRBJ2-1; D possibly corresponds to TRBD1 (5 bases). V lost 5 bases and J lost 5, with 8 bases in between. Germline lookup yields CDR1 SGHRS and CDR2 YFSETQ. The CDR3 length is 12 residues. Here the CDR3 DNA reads TGCGCCAGCAGAACAGGTGACAATGAGCAGTTCTTC. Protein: CASRTGDNEQFF.

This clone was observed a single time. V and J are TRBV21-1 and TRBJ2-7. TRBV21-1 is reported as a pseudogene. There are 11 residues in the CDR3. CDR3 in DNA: TGTGCCAGCAGGGATCGACGAGAGCAGTACTTC. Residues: CASRDRREQYF.

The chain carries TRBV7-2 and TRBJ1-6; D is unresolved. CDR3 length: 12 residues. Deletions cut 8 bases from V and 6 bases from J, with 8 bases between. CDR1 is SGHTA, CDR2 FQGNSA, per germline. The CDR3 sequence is CASGDFNSPLHF. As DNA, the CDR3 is TGTGCCAGCGGCGACTTTAATTCACCCCTCCACTTT.

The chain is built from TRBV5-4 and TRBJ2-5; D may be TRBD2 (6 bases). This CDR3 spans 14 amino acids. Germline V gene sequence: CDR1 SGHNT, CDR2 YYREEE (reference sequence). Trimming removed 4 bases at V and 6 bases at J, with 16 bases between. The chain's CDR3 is CASSPQEGQKTQYF. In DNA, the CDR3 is TGTGCCAGCAGCCCCCAGGAGGGCCAGAAGACCCAGTACTTC.

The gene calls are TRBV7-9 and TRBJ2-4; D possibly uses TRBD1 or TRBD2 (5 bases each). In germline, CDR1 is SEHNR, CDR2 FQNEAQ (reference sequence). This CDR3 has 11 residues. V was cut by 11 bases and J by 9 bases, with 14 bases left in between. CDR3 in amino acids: CAGGNPSIQYF. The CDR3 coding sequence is TGTGCCGGGGGTAATCCTAGCATTCAGTACTTC.

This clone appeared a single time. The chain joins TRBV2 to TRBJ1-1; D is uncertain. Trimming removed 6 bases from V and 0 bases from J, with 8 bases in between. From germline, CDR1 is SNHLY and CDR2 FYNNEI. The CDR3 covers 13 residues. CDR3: CASRGHMNTEAFF. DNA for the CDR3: TGTGCCAGCAGGGGCCACATGAACACTGAAGCTTTCTTT.

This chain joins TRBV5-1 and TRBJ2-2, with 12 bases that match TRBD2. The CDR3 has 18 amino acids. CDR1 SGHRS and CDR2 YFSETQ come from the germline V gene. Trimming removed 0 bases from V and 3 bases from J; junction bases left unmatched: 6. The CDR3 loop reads CASSLGSTSGGHTGELFF. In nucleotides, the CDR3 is TGCGCCAGCAGCTTGGGCTCGACTAGCGGGGGACACACCGGGGAGCTGTTTTTT.

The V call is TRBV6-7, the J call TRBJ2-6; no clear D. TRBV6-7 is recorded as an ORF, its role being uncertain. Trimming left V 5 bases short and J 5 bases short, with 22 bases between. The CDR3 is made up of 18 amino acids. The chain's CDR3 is CASSIYMRIYSRANVLTF. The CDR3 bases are TGTGCCAGCAGTATATACATGCGTATTTACAGTCGGGCCAACGTCCTGACTTTC.